This T cell receptor beta chain was recorded in a study of blood T cell repertoires in COVID-19. At the level of the study: The United States, Italy and Spain were the sources of the acute and convalescent COVID-19 samples. The cDNA or gDNA used as material had been derived from T cells, B-cell-depleted T cells, or PBMCs.

This clone came up many times. Original analysis: Reference gene primers were amplified, and this amplification served to estimate nucleated cell counts. The method was immunoSEQ multiplex PCR; TCRdb's version includes in-frame clones alone and lacks a portion of them. V and J calls and clone size are copied from that table; D and trimming were computed from the DNA. The sample contains a few hundred thousand clones, about 79% of which appear only once. The trim removed 3 bases at V and 14 bases at J, leaving 14 bases unmatched. Germline V gives CDR1 SGDLS, CDR2 YYNGEE. This CDR3 has 14 amino acids. Sequencing used peripheral blood. The source is a human donor in a cohort sampled during active COVID-19. The J gene is TRBJ2-4, the V gene TRBV9; TRBD1 matches 7 bases. CDR3 DNA sequence: TGTGCCAGCAGCGCCGGGACCGCAGGGGGAGTGGAGTACTTC. Its protein product is CASSAGTAGGVEYF.